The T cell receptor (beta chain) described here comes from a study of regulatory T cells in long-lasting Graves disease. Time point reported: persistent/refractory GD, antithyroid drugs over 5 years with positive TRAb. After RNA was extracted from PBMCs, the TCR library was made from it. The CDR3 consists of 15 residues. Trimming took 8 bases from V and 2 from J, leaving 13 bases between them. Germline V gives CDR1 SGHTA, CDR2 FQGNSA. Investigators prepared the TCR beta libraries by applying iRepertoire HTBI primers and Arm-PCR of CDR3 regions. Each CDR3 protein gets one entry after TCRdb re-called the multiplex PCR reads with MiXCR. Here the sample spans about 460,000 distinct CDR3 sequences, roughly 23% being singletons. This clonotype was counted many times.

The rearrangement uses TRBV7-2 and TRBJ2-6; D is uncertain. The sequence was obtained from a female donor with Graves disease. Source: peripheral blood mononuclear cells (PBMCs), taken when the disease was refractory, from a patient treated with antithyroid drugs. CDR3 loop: CASSVYRAGANVLTF. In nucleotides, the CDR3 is TGTGCCAGCTCCGTCTATCGCGCTGGGGCCAACGTCCTGACTTTC.